Below are 20 T cell receptor beta chains sequenced from a single sample in a study of blood T cell repertoires in COVID-19. The assay was immunoSEQ multiplex PCR, and TCRdb's table has in-frame clones only and misses some. Among 500,000 to 600,000 clones listed, 70% to 90% were seen once. Sequenced: peripheral blood. These receptors came from a woman between 45 and 60 years old with COVID-19, enrolled during active disease.

This clone is a singleton in its sample. A read error may explain this, as a much larger clone is one base away. This chain uses TRBV5-5 with TRBJ1-2; D uncertain. V lost 3 bases, J lost 2 bases, and 2 bases lay in between. From germline, CDR1 is SGHKS and CDR2 YYEKEE (reference sequence). CDR3 length: 11 amino acids. The CDR3 region is CASSSNYGYTF. CDR3 bases: TGTGCCAGCAGCTCGAACTATGGCTACACCTTC. The full variable domain, rest sourced from reference TRBV5-5 and TRBJ1-2, is DAGVTQSPTHLIKTRGQQVTLRCSPISGHKSVSWYQQVLGQGPQFIFQYYEKEERGRGNFPDRFSARQFPNYSSELNVNALLLGDSALYLCASSSNYGYTFGSGTRLTVV.

Worth noting for this clone: The sample carries other DNA sequences with the same CDR3. The chain joins TRBV9 to TRBJ1-6; no reliable D call. Germline loops: CDR1 SGDLS, CDR2 YYNGEE. Trimming removed 4 bases from V and 8 bases from J, with 7 bases in between. This CDR3 has 12 residues. The CDR3 sequence: CASSPQDSPLHF. The DNA for the CDR3 is TGTGCCAGCAGCCCCCAGGATTCACCCCTCCACTTT.

This clone was detected once. This chain links TRBV2 with TRBJ2-4; tentative D call: TRBD2 (5 bases). The CDR3 has 14 amino acids. Trimming left V 4 bases short and J 3 bases short, with 10 bases between. Germline loops: CDR1 SNHLY, CDR2 FYNNEI. This CDR3 reads CASSGGGNKNIQYF. In DNA form, the CDR3 reads TGTGCCAGCAGTGGTGGAGGAAACAAAAACATTCAGTACTTC. The full variable domain, with the rest looked up from reference TRBV2 and TRBJ2-4, is EPEVTQTPSHQVTQMGQEVILRCVPISNHLYFYWYRQILGQKVEFLVSFYNNEISEKSEIFDDQFSVERPDGSNFTLKIRSTKLEDSAMYFCASSGGGNKNIQYFGAGTRLSVL.

The CDR3 sequence is CASSLSSEKLFF. In nucleotides, the CDR3 is TGTGCCAGCAGTTTAAGTAGTGAAAAACTGTTTTTT. The chain couples TRBV12-3 or TRBV12-4 to TRBJ1-4; D remains ambiguous. V lost 2 bases, J lost 7 bases, and 5 bases lay in between. The CDR3 sequence is 12 residues long.

The CDR3 protein is CASSRGTNTEAFF. CDR3 DNA sequence: TGTGCCAGCTCTCGAGGTACGAACACTGAAGCTTTCTTT. The chain links TRBV7-6 to TRBJ1-1; D is uncertain. CDR3 length equals 13 residues. Trimming cost V 8 bases and J 1 base, with 11 bases left between them. Per the germline V gene, CDR1 is SGHVS and CDR2 is FNYEAQ.

J is TRBJ2-3 and V is TRBV4-1; TRBD2 aligns across 7 bases. Germline-derived CDR1 and CDR2 are MGHRA and YSYEKL. This CDR3 comprises 16 residues. Losses at the gene ends were 1 base for V and 6 bases for J; bases not matched to a gene: 10. CDR3 sequence: CASSQGTSQLGDTQYF. In nucleotides, the CDR3 is TGCGCCAGCAGCCAAGGGACTAGTCAGCTTGGGGATACGCAGTATTTT.

The CDR3 bases are TGTGCCAGCAGTCCAGGGTTCCGCGACTACGAGCAGTACTTC. Encoded protein: CASSPGFRDYEQYF. This sequence joins TRBV6-5 and TRBJ2-7, with TRBD1 as a possible D gene (5 bases). The CDR3 length is 14 residues. Germline V lookup: CDR1 MNHEY, CDR2 SVGAGI. V lost 5 bases and J lost 3, with 14 bases in between.

About this clone: Distinct nucleotide sequences in the sample also encode this CDR3. The chain has TRBV6-5 and TRBJ1-5, with TRBD1 as a possible D gene (6 bases). CDR1 and CDR2 from the germline V gene are MNHEY and SVGAGI. The V end was cut by 6 bases, the J end by 2 bases, with 8 bases between. CDR3 size: 13 residues. The CDR3 region has the DNA TGTGCCAGCAGACAGGGTGGCAATCAGCCCCAGCATTTT. It specifies CASRQGGNQPQHF.

The chain employs TRBV28 and TRBJ2-7; D is ambiguous. CDR1 is MDHEN and CDR2 is SYDVKM in the germline V gene. There are 14 residues in the CDR3. Trimming took 3 bases from V and 2 from J, leaving 11 bases between them. The chain's CDR3 is CASSFGLQAYEQYF. CDR3 sequence (DNA): TGTGCCAGCAGTTTTGGGCTCCAGGCCTACGAGCAGTACTTC.

V is TRBV5-6 and J is TRBJ2-7; the match to TRBD2 covers 14 bases. V trimming: 5 bases; J trimming: 2 bases; junction bases outside the gene matches: 12. The CDR3 has 18 amino acids. CDR1 is SGHDT and CDR2 is YYEEEE in the germline V gene. The CDR3 here is CASSSGTSGGLTTYEQYF. CDR3 coding DNA: TGTGCCAGCAGTTCTGGGACTAGCGGGGGCCTAACCACCTACGAGCAGTACTTC. The complete variable domain, with remaining parts taken from reference TRBV5-6 and TRBJ2-7, reads DAGVTQSPTHLIKTRGQQVTLRCSPKSGHDTVSWYQQALGQGPQFIFQYYEEEERQRGNFPDRFSGHQFPNYSSELNVNALLLGDSALYLCASSSGTSGGLTTYEQYFGPGTRLTVT.

J is TRBJ1-2 and V is TRBV5-5; 10 bases align to TRBD1. This CDR3 comprises 13 residues. The ends lost 4 bases at V and 7 bases at J; junction bases unmatched: 4. CDR1 SGHKS and CDR2 YYEKEE come from the germline V gene (reference sequence). This CDR3 is CASSVTGGGGYTF. DNA for the CDR3: TGTGCCAGCAGCGTGACAGGGGGCGGTGGCTACACCTTC.

J is TRBJ1-2 and V is TRBV23-1; maybe TRBD1 (5 bases). TRBV23-1 is flagged as an ORF with uncertain function. V was pared by 0 bases and J by 7 bases, with 12 bases between. This CDR3 has 14 amino acids. CDR3 DNA: TGCGCCAGCAGTCAATCAGGCAGGGTAGCTGGCTACACCTTC. This codes for CASSQSGRVAGYTF.

The chain couples TRBV30 to TRBJ1-1, with a tentative D call TRBD1 (5 bases). Germline loops: CDR1 GTSNPN, CDR2 SVGIG (reference sequence). The V end lost 4 bases, the J end lost 5 bases, and 17 bases lay between the germline ends. This CDR3 has 14 residues. CDR3 in amino acids: CAWILIPGGTEAFF. The CDR3 DNA is TGTGCCTGGATCTTGATCCCGGGGGGTACTGAAGCTTTCTTT. Combining the CDR3 with reference TRBV30 and TRBJ1-1 gives the whole variable domain SQTIHQWPATLVQPVGSPLSLECTVEGTSNPNLYWYRQAAGRGLQLLFYSVGIGQISSEVPQNLSASRPQDRQFILSSKKLLLSDSGFYLCAWILIPGGTEAFFGQGTRLTVV.

Here the CDR3 DNA reads TGTGCCAGCATACAGGGACAGGCTAACTATGGCTACACCTTC. As protein: CASIQGQANYGYTF. The chain joins TRBV6-5 to TRBJ1-2, with 8 nucleotides matching TRBD1. CDR1 is MNHEY and CDR2 is SVGAGI in the germline V gene. With V trimmed by 7 bases and J by 0 bases, 4 bases remained unmatched. The CDR3 totals 14 residues.

The chain couples TRBV7-2 to TRBJ1-3; a weak D match, TRBD1 (5 bases). The CDR3 sequence is 14 residues long. In germline, CDR1 is SGHTA, CDR2 FQGNSA. Trimming cost V 5 bases and J 9 bases, with 17 bases left between them. The CDR3 DNA reads as TGTGCCAGCAGCGACCGGACGGGGGGTGGCACCATATATTTT. Protein: CASSDRTGGGTIYF.

In its sample, this clone was seen once. This chain links TRBV6-5 with TRBJ1-2; TRBD1 agrees at 7 bases. The V gene's germline CDR1 is MNHEY and CDR2 SVGAGI. The CDR3 has 14 amino acids. Trimming removed 5 bases from V and 1 base from J; junction bases left unmatched: 4. In DNA, the CDR3 is TGTGCCAGCAGTAGGGGACAGCTTAACTATGGCTACACCTTC. This translates into CASSRGQLNYGYTF.

The table lists this clone with a count of one. V usage is TRBV6-1 and J usage is TRBJ1-5, with a possible D match to TRBD1 (6 bases). Germline V gene data show CDR1 as MNHNS and CDR2 as SASEGT. The CDR3 covers 17 residues. V was pared by 3 bases and J by 0 bases, with 15 bases between. CDR3 residues: CASSEPGTYYSNQPQHF. The CDR3 DNA reads as TGTGCCAGCAGTGAGCCCGGGACATACTATAGCAATCAGCCCCAGCATTTT.

The chain combines TRBV4-1 with TRBJ1-2, with 7 bases identical to TRBD1. V was clipped by 5 bases and J by 8 bases; unmatched bases: 14. Germline V gene sequence: CDR1 MGHRA, CDR2 YSYEKL. The CDR3 is 15 amino acids. DNA for the CDR3: TGCGCCAGCAGCTTACCGACAGGGTCTTCGAGAGGCTACACCTTC. This encodes CASSLPTGSSRGYTF.

V usage is TRBV5-1 and J usage is TRBJ1-2; 12 bases align to TRBD1. Per the germline V gene, CDR1 is SGHRS and CDR2 is YFSETQ. This CDR3 contains 15 residues. V shed 4 bases, J shed 8 bases, and the junction held 9 bases outside the gene matches. The CDR3 reads CASSTGTGGEGGYTF. As DNA, the CDR3 is TGCGCCAGCAGCACCGGGACAGGGGGCGAGGGGGGCTACACCTTC.

The table lists this clone with a few counts. V is TRBV3-1 (or the pseudogene TRBV3-2) and J is TRBJ1-2; D may be TRBD1 (5 bases). From germline, CDR1 is LGHDT and CDR2 YNNKEL (reference sequence). Trimming took 0 bases from V and 6 from J, leaving 14 bases between them. The CDR3 runs 15 residues. The CDR3 loop is CASSQDFAGKNGYTF. DNA of the CDR3: TGTGCCAGCAGCCAAGATTTTGCAGGGAAAAATGGCTACACCTTC.